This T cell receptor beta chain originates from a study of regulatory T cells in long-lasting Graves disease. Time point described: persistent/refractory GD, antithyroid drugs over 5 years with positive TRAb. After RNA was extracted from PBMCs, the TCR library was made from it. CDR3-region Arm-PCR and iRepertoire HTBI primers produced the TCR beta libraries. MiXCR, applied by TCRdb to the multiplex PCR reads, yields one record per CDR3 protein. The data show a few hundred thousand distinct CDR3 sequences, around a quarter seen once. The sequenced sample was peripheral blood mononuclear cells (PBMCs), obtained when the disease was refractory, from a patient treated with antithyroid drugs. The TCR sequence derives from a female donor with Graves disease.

In nucleotides, the CDR3 is TGCGCCAGCAGCCTACAGACTAGCGCGGTGGGGGAGCAGTACTTC. It encodes CASSLQTSAVGEQYF. The chain combines TRBV5-1 with TRBJ2-7; 8 bases map to TRBD2. Germline CDR1 SGHRS, CDR2 YFSETQ. J gave up 7 bases and V 4 bases, and 13 bases lay outside the gene matches. This CDR3 comprises 15 residues. Full variable domain (rest looked up from reference TRBV5-1 and TRBJ2-7): KAGVTQTPRYLIKTRGQQVTLSCSPISGHRSVSWYQQTPGQGLQFLFEYFSETQRNKGNFPGRFSGRQFSNSRSEMNVSTLELGDSALYLCASSLQTSAVGEQYFGPGTRLTVT.